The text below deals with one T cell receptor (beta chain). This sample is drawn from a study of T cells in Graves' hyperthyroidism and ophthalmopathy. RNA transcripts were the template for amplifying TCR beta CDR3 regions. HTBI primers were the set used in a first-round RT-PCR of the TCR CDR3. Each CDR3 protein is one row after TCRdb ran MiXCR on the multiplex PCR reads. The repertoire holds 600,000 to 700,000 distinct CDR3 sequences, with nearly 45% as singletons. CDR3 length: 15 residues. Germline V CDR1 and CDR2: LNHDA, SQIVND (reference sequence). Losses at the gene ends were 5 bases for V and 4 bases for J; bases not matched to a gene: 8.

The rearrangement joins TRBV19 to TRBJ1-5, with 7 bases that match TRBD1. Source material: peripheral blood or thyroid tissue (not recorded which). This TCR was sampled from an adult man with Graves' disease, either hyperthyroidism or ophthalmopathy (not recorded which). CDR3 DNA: TGTGCCAGTAGTCCGACCCCACAGGGGAATCAGCCCCAGCATTTT. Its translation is CASSPTPQGNQPQHF.